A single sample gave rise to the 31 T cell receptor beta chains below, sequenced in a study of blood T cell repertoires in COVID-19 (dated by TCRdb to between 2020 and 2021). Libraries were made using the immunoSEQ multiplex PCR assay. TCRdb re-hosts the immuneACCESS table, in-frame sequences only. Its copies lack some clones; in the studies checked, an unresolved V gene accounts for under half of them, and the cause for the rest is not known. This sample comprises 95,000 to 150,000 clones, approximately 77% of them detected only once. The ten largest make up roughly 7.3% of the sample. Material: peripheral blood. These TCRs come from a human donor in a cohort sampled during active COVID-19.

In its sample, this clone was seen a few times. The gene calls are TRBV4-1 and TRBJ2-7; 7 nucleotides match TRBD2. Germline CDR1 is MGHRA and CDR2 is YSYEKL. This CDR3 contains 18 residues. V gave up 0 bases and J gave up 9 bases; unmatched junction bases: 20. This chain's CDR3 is CASSQDLVGAGRLRAQYF. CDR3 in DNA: TGCGCCAGCAGCCAAGATCTGGTAGGAGCGGGACGGTTAAGGGCGCAGTACTTC.

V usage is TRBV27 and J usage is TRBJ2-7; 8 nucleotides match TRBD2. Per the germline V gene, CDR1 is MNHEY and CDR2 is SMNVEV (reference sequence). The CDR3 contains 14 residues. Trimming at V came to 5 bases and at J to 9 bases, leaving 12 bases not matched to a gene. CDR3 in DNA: TGTGCCAGCAGTCGGGGTATTAGCGGGGAGTGGCAGTACTTC. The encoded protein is CASSRGISGEWQYF.

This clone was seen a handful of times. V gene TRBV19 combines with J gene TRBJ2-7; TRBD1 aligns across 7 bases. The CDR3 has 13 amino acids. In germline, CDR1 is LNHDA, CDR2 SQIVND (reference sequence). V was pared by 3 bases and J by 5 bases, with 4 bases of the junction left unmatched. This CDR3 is CASSITGADEQYF. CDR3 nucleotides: TGTGCCAGTAGTATTACAGGGGCCGACGAGCAGTACTTC.

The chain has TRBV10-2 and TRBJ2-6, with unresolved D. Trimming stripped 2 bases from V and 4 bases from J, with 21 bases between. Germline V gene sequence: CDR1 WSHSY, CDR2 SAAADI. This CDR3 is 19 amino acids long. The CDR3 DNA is TGCGCCAGCAGTGAGAAATCTTCGCGTACCTTTTTCGGGGCCAACGTCCTGACTTTC. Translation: CASSEKSSRTFFGANVLTF.

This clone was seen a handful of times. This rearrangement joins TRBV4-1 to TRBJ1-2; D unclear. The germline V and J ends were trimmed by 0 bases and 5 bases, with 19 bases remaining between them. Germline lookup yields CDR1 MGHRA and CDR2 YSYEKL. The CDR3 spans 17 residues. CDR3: CASSQDPLGEGEYGYTF. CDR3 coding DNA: TGCGCCAGCAGCCAAGATCCCCTCGGGGAGGGAGAGTATGGCTACACCTTC.

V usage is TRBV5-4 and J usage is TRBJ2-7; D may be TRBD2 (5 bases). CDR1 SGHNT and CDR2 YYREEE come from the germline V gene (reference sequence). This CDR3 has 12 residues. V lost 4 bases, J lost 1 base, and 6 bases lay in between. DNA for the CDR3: TGTGCCAGCAGCCCGGGATCCTACGAGCAGTACTTC. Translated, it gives CASSPGSYEQYF.

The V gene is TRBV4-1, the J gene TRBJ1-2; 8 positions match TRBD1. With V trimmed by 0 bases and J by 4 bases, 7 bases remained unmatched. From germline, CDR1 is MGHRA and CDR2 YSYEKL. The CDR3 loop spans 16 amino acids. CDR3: CASSQETRGRRYGYTF. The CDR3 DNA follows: TGCGCCAGCAGCCAAGAAACCAGGGGGCGCCGCTATGGCTACACCTTC.

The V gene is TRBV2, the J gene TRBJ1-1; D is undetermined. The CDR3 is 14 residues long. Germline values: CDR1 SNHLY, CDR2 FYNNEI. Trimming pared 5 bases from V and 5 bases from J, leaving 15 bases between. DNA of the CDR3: TGTGCCAGCAGTCAGGAGGACCTTGGGACTGAAGCTTTCTTT. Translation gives CASSQEDLGTEAFF.

In DNA form, the CDR3 reads TGTGCCAGTAGTAGGGATTCCGGGACTAGCGGTTACGAGCAGTACTTC. Its protein product is CASSRDSGTSGYEQYF. The rearrangement uses TRBV19 and TRBJ2-7, with 11 bases aligning to TRBD2. J lost 4 bases, V lost 4 bases, and 9 bases had no gene match. Germline V CDR1 and CDR2: LNHDA, SQIVND (reference sequence). The CDR3 has 16 residues.

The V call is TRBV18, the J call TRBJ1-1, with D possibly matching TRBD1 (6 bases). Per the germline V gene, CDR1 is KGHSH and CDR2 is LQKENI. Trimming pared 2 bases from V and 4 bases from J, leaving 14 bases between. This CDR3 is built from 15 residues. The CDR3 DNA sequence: TGTGCCAGCTCACCATTCTCACAGGGTCGCACTGAAGCTTTCTTT. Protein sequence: CASSPFSQGRTEAFF.

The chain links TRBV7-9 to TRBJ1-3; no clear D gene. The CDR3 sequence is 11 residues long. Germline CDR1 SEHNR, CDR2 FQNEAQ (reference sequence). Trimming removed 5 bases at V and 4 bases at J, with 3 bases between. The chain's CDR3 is CASSTGNTIYF. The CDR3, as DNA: TGTGCCAGCAGCACAGGAAACACCATATATTTT.

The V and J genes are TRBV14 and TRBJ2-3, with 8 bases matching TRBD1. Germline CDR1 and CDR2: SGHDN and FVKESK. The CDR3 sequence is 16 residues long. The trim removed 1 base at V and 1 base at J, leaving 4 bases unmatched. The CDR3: CASSQGQGKGTDTQYF. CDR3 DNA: TGTGCCAGCAGCCAAGGACAGGGGAAGGGCACAGATACGCAGTATTTT.

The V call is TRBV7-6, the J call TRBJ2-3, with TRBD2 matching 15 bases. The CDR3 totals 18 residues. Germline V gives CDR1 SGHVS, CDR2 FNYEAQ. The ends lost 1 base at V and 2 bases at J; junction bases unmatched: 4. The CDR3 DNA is TGTGCCAGCAGCTTAGGAGGACTAGCGGGGGGGTTCACAGATACGCAGTATTTT. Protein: CASSLGGLAGGFTDTQYF.

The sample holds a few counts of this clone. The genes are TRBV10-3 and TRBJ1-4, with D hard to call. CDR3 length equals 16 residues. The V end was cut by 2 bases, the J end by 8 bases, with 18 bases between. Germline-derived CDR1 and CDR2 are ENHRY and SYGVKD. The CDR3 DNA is TGTGCCATCAGTGAGCCCTCCGTGGCAGGTCGGGAAAAACTGTTTTTT. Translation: CAISEPSVAGREKLFF.

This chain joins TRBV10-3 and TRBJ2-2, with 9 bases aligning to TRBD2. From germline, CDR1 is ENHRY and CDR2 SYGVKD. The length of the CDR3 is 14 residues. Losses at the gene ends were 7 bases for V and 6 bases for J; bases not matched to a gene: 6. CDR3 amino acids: CAIKGLAGSGELFF. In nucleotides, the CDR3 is TGTGCCATCAAGGGGCTAGCGGGATCCGGGGAGCTGTTTTTT.

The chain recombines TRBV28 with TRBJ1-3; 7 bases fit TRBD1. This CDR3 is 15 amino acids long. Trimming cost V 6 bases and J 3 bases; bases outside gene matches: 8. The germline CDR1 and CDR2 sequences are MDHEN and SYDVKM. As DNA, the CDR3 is TGTGCCAGCAGACTACAGGGGACGGTTGGAAACACCATATATTTT. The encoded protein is CASRLQGTVGNTIYF.

Here the CDR3 reads CASSPRVERSPLHF. The CDR3 DNA sequence: TGTGCCAGCAGCCCCAGGGTAGAACGGTCACCCCTCCACTTT. This sequence joins TRBV3-1 (or the pseudogene TRBV3-2) and TRBJ1-6; D is possibly TRBD1 (5 bases). The V gene's germline CDR1 is LGHDT and CDR2 YNNKEL (reference sequence). The CDR3 totals 14 residues. V was clipped by 4 bases and J by 10 bases, with 14 bases between them.

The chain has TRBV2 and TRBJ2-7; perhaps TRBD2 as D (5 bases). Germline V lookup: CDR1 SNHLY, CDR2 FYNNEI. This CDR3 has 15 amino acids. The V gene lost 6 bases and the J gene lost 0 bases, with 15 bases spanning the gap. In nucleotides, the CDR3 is TGTGCCAGCAGGACGGGGTTCAGTGCCTCCTACGAGCAGTACTTC. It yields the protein CASRTGFSASYEQYF.

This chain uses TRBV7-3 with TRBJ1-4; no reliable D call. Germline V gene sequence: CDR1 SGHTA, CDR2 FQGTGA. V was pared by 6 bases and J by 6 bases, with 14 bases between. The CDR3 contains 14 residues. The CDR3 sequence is CASSLDPADEKLFF. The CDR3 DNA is TGTGCCAGCAGTCTGGATCCTGCGGATGAAAAACTGTTTTTT. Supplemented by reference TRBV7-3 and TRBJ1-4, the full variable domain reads GAGVSQTPSNKVTEKGKYVELRCDPISGHTALYWYRQSLGQGPEFLIYFQGTGAADDSGLPNDRFFAVRPEGSVSTLKIQRTERGDSAVYLCASSLDPADEKLFFGSGTQLSVL.

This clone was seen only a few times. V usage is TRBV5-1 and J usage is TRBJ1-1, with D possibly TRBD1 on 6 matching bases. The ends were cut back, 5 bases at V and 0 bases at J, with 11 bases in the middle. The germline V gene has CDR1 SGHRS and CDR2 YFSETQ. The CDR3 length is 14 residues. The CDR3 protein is CASSYDRMNTEAFF. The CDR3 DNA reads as TGCGCCAGCAGTTACGACAGGATGAACACTGAAGCTTTCTTT.

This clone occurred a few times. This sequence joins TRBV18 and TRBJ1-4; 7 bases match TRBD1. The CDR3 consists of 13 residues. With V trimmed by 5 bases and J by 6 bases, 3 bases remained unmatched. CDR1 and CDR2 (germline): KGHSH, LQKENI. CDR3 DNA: TGTGCCAGCTCAACAGGACAGGATGAAAAACTGTTTTTT. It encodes CASSTGQDEKLFF.

In DNA, the CDR3 is TGCGCCAGCAGCCGACAGGGTGTGATATGGAACACTGAAGCTTTCTTT. It encodes CASSRQGVIWNTEAFF. The genes are TRBV4-1 and TRBJ1-1; 7 nucleotides match TRBD1. The junction had 9 bases not matched to a gene; V was cut back by 4 bases and J by 1 base. Germline CDR1 MGHRA, CDR2 YSYEKL. The CDR3 has 16 residues.

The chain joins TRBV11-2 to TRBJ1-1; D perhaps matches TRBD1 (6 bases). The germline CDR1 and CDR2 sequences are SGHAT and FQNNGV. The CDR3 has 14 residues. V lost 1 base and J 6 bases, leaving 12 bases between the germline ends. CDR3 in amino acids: CASSLGVRGSEAFF. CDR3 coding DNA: TGTGCCAGCAGCTTAGGGGTCAGGGGATCTGAAGCTTTCTTT.

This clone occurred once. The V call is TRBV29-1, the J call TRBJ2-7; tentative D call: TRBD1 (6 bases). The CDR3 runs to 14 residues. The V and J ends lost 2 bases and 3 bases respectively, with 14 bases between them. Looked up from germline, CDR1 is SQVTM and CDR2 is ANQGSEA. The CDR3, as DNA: TGCAGCGTTGAATCTGGGGGCGGACACTACGAGCAGTACTTC. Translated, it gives CSVESGGGHYEQYF.

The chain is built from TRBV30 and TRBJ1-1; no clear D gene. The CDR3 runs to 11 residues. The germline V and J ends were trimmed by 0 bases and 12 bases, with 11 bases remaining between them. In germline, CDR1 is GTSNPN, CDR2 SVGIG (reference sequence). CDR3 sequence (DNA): TGTGCCTGGAGTGTATACGACAACACTTTCTTT. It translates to CAWSVYDNTFF.

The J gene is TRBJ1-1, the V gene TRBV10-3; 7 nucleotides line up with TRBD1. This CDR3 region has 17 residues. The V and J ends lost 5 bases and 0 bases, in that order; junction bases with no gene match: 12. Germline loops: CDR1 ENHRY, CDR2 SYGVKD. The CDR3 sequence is CAISFRDSPILNTEAFF. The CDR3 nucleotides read TGTGCCATCAGTTTCAGGGACAGCCCAATTCTGAACACTGAAGCTTTCTTT.

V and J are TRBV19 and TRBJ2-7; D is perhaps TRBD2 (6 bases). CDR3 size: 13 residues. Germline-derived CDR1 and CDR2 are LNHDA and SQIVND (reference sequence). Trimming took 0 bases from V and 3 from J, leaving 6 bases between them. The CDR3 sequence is CASSIDSGYEQYF. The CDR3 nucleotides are TGTGCCAGTAGTATAGATAGCGGCTACGAGCAGTACTTC.

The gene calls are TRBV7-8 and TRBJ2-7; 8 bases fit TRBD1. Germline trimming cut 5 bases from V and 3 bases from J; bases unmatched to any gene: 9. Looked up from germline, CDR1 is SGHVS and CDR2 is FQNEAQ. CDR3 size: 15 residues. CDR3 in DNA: TGTGCCAGCAGCCCCTCACGGACAGGGAGCTACGAGCAGTACTTC. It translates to CASSPSRTGSYEQYF.

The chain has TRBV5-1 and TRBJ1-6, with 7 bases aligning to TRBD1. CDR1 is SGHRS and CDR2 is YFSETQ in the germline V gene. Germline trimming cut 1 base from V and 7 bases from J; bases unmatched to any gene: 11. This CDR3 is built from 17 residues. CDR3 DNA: TGCGCCAGCAGCTTGCAGGGCGGGACAGACCTAAATTCACCCCTCCACTTT. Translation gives CASSLQGGTDLNSPLHF. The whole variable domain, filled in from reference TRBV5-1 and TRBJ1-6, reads KAGVTQTPRYLIKTRGQQVTLSCSPISGHRSVSWYQQTPGQGLQFLFEYFSETQRNKGNFPGRFSGRQFSNSRSEMNVSTLELGDSALYLCASSLQGGTDLNSPLHFGNGTRLTVT.

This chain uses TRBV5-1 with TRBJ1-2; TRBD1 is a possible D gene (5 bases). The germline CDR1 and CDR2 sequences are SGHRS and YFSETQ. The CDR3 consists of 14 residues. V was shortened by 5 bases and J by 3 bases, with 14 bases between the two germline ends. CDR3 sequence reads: CASRETVGDYGYTF. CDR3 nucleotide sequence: TGCGCCAGCAGGGAAACAGTAGGGGACTATGGCTACACCTTC.

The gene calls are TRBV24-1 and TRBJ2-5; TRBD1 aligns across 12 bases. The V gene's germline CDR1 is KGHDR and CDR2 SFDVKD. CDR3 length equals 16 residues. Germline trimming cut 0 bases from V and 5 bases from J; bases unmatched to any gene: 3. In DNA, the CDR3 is TGTGCCACCAGTGATTTGGGGACAGGGGGCGGTGAGACCCAGTACTTC. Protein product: CATSDLGTGGGETQYF.